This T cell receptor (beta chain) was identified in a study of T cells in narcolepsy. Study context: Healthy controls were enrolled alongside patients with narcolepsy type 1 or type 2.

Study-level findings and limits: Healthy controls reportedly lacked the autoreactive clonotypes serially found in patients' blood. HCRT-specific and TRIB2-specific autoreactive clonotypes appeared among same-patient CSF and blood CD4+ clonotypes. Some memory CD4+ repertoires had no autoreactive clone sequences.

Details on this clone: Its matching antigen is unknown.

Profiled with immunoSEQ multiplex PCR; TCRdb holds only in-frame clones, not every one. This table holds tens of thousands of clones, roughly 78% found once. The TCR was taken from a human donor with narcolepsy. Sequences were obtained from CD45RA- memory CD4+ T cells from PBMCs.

The CDR3 spells CSVLFGRGSYNEQFF. The CDR3 DNA follows: TGCAGCGTCCTCTTCGGGCGCGGCTCCTACAATGAGCAGTTCTTC. This chain links TRBV29-1 with TRBJ2-1; D gene ambiguous. Per the germline V gene, CDR1 is SQVTM and CDR2 is ANQGSEA. V was cut by 6 bases and J by 0 bases, with 15 bases left in between. The CDR3 length is 15 residues.